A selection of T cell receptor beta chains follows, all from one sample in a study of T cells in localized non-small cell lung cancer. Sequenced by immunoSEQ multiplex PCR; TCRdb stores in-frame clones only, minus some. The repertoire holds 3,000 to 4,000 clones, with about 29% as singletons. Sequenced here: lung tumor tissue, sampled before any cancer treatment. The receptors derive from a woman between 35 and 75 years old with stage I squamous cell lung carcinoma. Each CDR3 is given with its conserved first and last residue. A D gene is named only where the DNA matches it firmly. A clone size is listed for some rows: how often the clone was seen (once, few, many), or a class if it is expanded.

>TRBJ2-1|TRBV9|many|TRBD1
CASSGGGFSYNEQFF
TGTGCCAGCAGCGGAGGGGGCTTCTCCTACAATGAGCAGTTCTTC
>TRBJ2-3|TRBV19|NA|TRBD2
CASRRLAGGTDTQYF
TGTGCCAGTAGACGACTAGCGGGGGGAACAGATACGCAGTATTTT
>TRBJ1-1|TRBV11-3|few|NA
CASSLPTGGAEAFF
TGTGCCAGCAGCTTACCAACGGGAGGGGCTGAAGCTTTCTTT
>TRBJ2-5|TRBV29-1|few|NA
CSVSRGPMETQYF
TGCAGCGTGAGCCGGGGCCCCATGGAGACCCAGTACTTC
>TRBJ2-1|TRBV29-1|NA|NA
CSAAEEGSGPQFF
TGCAGCGCCGCAGAGGAGGGGAGCGGGCCCCAGTTCTTC
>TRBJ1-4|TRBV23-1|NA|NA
CASSQRVGGTTNEKLFF
TGCGCCAGCAGCCAGCGCGTCGGGGGGACAACTAATGAAAAACTGTTTTTT
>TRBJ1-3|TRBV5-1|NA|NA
CASSLETGSSGNTIYF
TGCGCCAGCAGCTTGGAGACAGGTAGCTCTGGAAACACCATATATTTT
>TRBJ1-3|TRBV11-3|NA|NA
CASSLLGGGTGNTIYF
TGTGCCAGCAGCTTATTGGGCGGGGGAACTGGAAACACCATATATTTT
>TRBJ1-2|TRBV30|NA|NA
CAWSVLGGVDGYTF
TGTGCCTGGAGTGTACTTGGAGGAGTTGATGGCTACACCTTC
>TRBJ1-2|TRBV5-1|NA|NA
CASSLTSQISSFGYTF
TGCGCCAGCAGCTTAACCTCCCAAATCTCCAGTTTCGGCTACACCTTC
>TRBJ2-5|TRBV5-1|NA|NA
CASSGDGEEETQYF
TGCGCCAGCAGCGGGGACGGGGAAGAGGAGACCCAGTACTTC
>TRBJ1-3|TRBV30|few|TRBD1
CAWSGDRGLGNTIYF
TGTGCCTGGAGTGGTGACAGGGGGCTCGGAAACACCATATATTTT
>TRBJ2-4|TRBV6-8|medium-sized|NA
CASTERGGQRNIQYF
TGTGCCAGCACCGAGAGGGGGGGGCAAAGAAACATTCAGTACTTC
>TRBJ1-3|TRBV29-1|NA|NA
CSVEVVQGNTIYF
TGCAGCGTTGAAGTAGTCCAGGGAAACACCATATATTTT
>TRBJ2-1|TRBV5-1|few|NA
CASMLGAGGNEQFF
TGCGCCAGCATGTTGGGGGCTGGTGGGAATGAGCAGTTCTTC
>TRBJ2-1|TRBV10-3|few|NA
CASGVTSGGPSYNEQFF
TGTGCCAGCGGAGTTACATCCGGGGGGCCCTCCTACAATGAGCAGTTCTTC
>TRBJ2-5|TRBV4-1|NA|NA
CASSQPNQETQYF
TGCGCCAGCAGCCAACCCAACCAAGAGACCCAGTACTTC
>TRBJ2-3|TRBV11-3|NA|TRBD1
CASSLEGTGGKTDTQYF
TGTGCCAGCAGCTTAGAAGGAACAGGGGGAAAGACAGATACGCAGTATTTT
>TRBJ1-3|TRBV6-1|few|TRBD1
CASSEAAGQVSGNTIYF
TGTGCCAGCAGTGAAGCGGCGGGACAGGTCTCTGGAAACACCATATATTTT
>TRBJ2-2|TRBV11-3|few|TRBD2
CASSPLAGTGELFF
TGTGCCAGCAGCCCTTTAGCGGGGACCGGGGAGCTGTTTTTT